The 32 T cell receptor beta chains reported below all come from one sample, sequenced in a study of monozygotic twins with inflammatory bowel disease. TCRdb re-called the 5' RACE reads and catalogs CDR3 proteins one per entry, DNA excluded. The sample is made up of about 160,000 distinct CDR3 sequences, and the top ten hold 2.5% to 3% of it. Source material: blood. The origin of the receptors is a human donor with ulcerative colitis or Crohn's disease, or a healthy co-twin of an affected twin (not recorded which).

The CDR3 loop is CASSPMDWAGPQHF. The V and J genes are TRBV11-2 and TRBJ1-5; no DNA is available, so the TRBD1 call from TCRdb remains unchecked. CDR1 is SGHAT and CDR2 is FQNNGV in the germline V gene. This CDR3 contains 14 residues.

The chain links TRBV5-1 to TRBJ1-1. Germline values: CDR1 SGHRS, CDR2 YFSETQ. This CDR3 spans 14 amino acids. CDR3: CASSPRDGHTEAFF. Full variable domain (remainder filled in from reference TRBV5-1 and TRBJ1-1): KAGVTQTPRYLIKTRGQQVTLSCSPISGHRSVSWYQQTPGQGLQFLFEYFSETQRNKGNFPGRFSGRQFSNSRSEMNVSTLELGDSALYLCASSPRDGHTEAFFGQGTRLTVV.

V and J are TRBV29-1 and TRBJ2-7; the D gene TCRdb calls, TRBD1, cannot be checked with no DNA. The germline V gene encodes CDR1 SQVTM and CDR2 ANQGSEA. The CDR3 consists of 14 residues. The CDR3 protein is CSVRQAISSYEQYF.

V is TRBV12-2 and J is TRBJ2-7. TRBV12-2 is shown as a pseudogene. CDR3 length equals 19 residues. The CDR3 spells CASRLAVFCGLRGSYEQYF.

The chain employs TRBV7-9 and TRBJ1-2; as DNA is missing, the TRBD1 call by TCRdb cannot be tested. Germline V gives CDR1 SEHNR, CDR2 FQNEAQ (reference sequence). The CDR3 totals 16 residues. CDR3 protein: CASSSIPGQGATGYTF. Variable domain in full (rest from reference TRBV7-9 and TRBJ1-2): DTGVSQNPRHKITKRGQNVTFRCDPISEHNRLYWYRQTLGQGPEFLTYFQNEAQLEKSRLLSDRFSAERPKGSFSTLEIQRTEQGDSAMYLCASSSIPGQGATGYTFGSGTRLTVV.

The CDR3 loop reads CATSRDLGAIKEKLFF. This rearrangement joins TRBV15 to TRBJ1-4. This CDR3 has 16 amino acids. The germline gives CDR1 LNHNV, CDR2 YYDKDF (reference sequence).

The genes are TRBV6-5 and TRBJ1-3. Germline CDR1 and CDR2: MNHEY and SVGAGI. The CDR3 loop spans 15 amino acids. Here the CDR3 reads CASSSGGFSGNTIYF.

The V call is TRBV7-8, the J call TRBJ2-7. From germline, CDR1 is SGHVS and CDR2 FQNEAQ. CDR3 size: 12 residues. CDR3 sequence reads: CASSFDAYEQYF.

The V and J genes are TRBV2 and TRBJ2-7; the TCRdb call, TRBD1, lacks DNA for checking. The germline gives CDR1 SNHLY, CDR2 FYNNEI. The CDR3 contains 15 residues. The CDR3 loop reads CASSEDSSSLYEQYF.

V usage is TRBV28 and J usage is TRBJ2-5; the TCRdb D gene call, TRBD2, has no DNA to confirm it. The CDR3 has 18 residues. Germline V gene lookup returns CDR1 MDHEN and CDR2 SYDVKM. CDR3 sequence reads: CASSSPGLAGPYQETQYF.

The chain combines TRBV6-5 with TRBJ2-1; TCRdb gives TRBD1 as the D gene, but with no DNA this cannot be confirmed. Germline values: CDR1 MNHEY, CDR2 SVGAGI. The CDR3 has 15 amino acids. The chain's CDR3 is CASSYSIRQGLEQFF.

The CDR3 sequence: CASQTPAEQYF. The chain couples TRBV28 to TRBJ2-7. Germline V CDR1 and CDR2: MDHEN, SYDVKM. This CDR3 contains 11 residues. The entire variable domain, with the rest obtained from reference TRBV28 and TRBJ2-7, is as follows: DVKVTQSSRYLVKRTGEKVFLECVQDMDHENMFWYRQDPGLGLRLIYFSYDVKMKEKGDIPEGYSVSREKKERFSLILESASTNQTSMYLCASQTPAEQYFGPGTRLTVT.

This rearrangement joins TRBV28 to TRBJ2-3; TCRdb indicates TRBD2, and absent DNA this call remains unverified. Germline assignment: CDR1 MDHEN and CDR2 SYDVKM. The CDR3 totals 20 residues. The chain's CDR3 is CASSFGLETSGKFDTDTQYF.

The gene calls are TRBV10-3 and TRBJ2-1; TCRdb's D gene call, TRBD2, goes unchecked for lack of DNA. The CDR3 spans 15 residues. Germline V gene lookup returns CDR1 ENHRY and CDR2 SYGVKD. The CDR3 sequence: CAISEQRKDRNEQFF.

The chain links TRBV3-1 to TRBJ2-7. CDR3 size: 17 residues. Germline V lookup: CDR1 LGHDT, CDR2 YNNKEL (reference sequence). This chain's CDR3 is CASSQEIMSENSYEQYF.

Here the CDR3 reads CAISGRQGATEDTQYF. The chain uses TRBV10-3 and TRBJ2-3; TCRdb gives TRBD1 as the D gene, but with no DNA this cannot be confirmed. The CDR3 covers 16 residues. Germline V gene data show CDR1 as ENHRY and CDR2 as SYGVKD.

The chain's CDR3 is CASSLADRSYGYTF. The chain links TRBV5-6 to TRBJ1-2; TCRdb calls TRBD1, which cannot be checked without DNA. Per germline, CDR1 SGHDT and CDR2 YYEEEE. The CDR3 totals 14 residues. The full variable domain, rest sourced from reference TRBV5-6 and TRBJ1-2, is DAGVTQSPTHLIKTRGQQVTLRCSPKSGHDTVSWYQQALGQGPQFIFQYYEEEERQRGNFPDRFSGHQFPNYSSELNVNALLLGDSALYLCASSLADRSYGYTFGSGTRLTVV.

The rearrangement links TRBV5-1 to TRBJ2-7; the TCRdb D gene call, TRBD1, has no DNA to confirm it. Germline values: CDR1 SGHRS, CDR2 YFSETQ. The CDR3 runs to 14 residues. CDR3 sequence: CASTRDSQAYEQYF.

The rearrangement links TRBV12-3 or TRBV12-4 to TRBJ2-7; lacking DNA, the TRBD1 call made by TCRdb goes unchecked. The CDR3 covers 14 residues. This CDR3 reads CASSFSAGGYEQYF.

The V gene is TRBV11-2, the J gene TRBJ2-3. The CDR3 sequence is 17 residues long. The germline gives CDR1 SGHAT, CDR2 FQNNGV. This CDR3 reads CASSLDLAGTFVDTQYF.

The chain carries TRBV11-1 and TRBJ1-2. The CDR3 spans 18 residues. CDR1 is SGHAT and CDR2 is FQDESV in the germline V gene (reference sequence). CDR3 sequence reads: CASSQLNKGSSWGYGYTF.

The chain's CDR3 is CAWATPGGLYGYTF. The chain has TRBV30 and TRBJ1-2; lacking DNA, the TRBD1 call made by TCRdb goes unchecked. CDR3 size: 14 residues. Germline CDR1 GTSNPN, CDR2 SVGIG (reference sequence).

The V gene is TRBV10-3, the J gene TRBJ2-1; TCRdb selects TRBD2, and the lack of DNA leaves this call unchecked. CDR3 size: 15 residues. Germline values: CDR1 ENHRY, CDR2 SYGVKD. Here the CDR3 reads CAISEMVAGANEQFF.

The rearrangement links TRBV3-1 to TRBJ2-1; TCRdb's D gene call, TRBD1, goes unchecked for lack of DNA. CDR1 is LGHDT and CDR2 is YNNKEL in the germline V gene (reference sequence). The CDR3 sequence is 17 residues long. The CDR3: CASSPQSVAGSKNEQFF.

This chain uses TRBV24-1 with TRBJ2-7; the D call from TCRdb, TRBD2, cannot be confirmed without DNA. This CDR3 spans 16 amino acids. Looked up from germline, CDR1 is KGHDR and CDR2 is SFDVKD. The CDR3 loop is CATSDVVAGSLRGQYF.

The chain links TRBV5-1 to TRBJ1-3. Germline V gives CDR1 SGHRS, CDR2 YFSETQ. This CDR3 contains 15 residues. CDR3 protein: CASSLVCSVGNTIYF.

The chain employs TRBV20-1 and TRBJ2-7; absent DNA, TCRdb's TRBD2 call cannot be checked. This CDR3 spans 13 amino acids. Germline V gene lookup returns CDR1 DFQATT and CDR2 SNEGSKA (reference sequence). The CDR3 loop is CSALAGTTYEQYF.

The chain carries TRBV20-1 and TRBJ2-5; no DNA is available, so the TRBD1 call from TCRdb remains unchecked. Germline CDR1 DFQATT, CDR2 SNEGSKA (reference sequence). The CDR3 runs 16 residues. The CDR3 here is CSARGQGALVRETQYF.

The CDR3 region is CASSLASSGRQETQYF. This sequence joins TRBV7-2 and TRBJ2-5. Germline V gives CDR1 SGHTA, CDR2 FQGNSA. This CDR3 has 16 amino acids.

This sequence joins TRBV5-1 and TRBJ1-2; the D call of TRBD1 rests on TCRdb alone, since no DNA is present to check it. CDR1 and CDR2 from the germline V gene are SGHRS and YFSETQ. The CDR3 is made up of 15 amino acids. CDR3 region: CASSPYPGQTTGYTF.

This rearrangement joins TRBV5-6 to TRBJ2-3; there is no DNA to check the TCRdb D call of TRBD1. CDR1 SGHDT and CDR2 YYEEEE come from the germline V gene. The CDR3 contains 17 residues. CDR3 residues: CASSSLTGTPTQDTQYF.

The V and J genes are TRBV6-2 or TRBV6-3 and TRBJ2-5; there is no DNA to check the TCRdb D call of TRBD2. CDR3 length: 13 residues. Per the germline V gene, CDR1 is MNHEY and CDR2 is SVGEGT. CDR3: CASSSRAKETQYF.